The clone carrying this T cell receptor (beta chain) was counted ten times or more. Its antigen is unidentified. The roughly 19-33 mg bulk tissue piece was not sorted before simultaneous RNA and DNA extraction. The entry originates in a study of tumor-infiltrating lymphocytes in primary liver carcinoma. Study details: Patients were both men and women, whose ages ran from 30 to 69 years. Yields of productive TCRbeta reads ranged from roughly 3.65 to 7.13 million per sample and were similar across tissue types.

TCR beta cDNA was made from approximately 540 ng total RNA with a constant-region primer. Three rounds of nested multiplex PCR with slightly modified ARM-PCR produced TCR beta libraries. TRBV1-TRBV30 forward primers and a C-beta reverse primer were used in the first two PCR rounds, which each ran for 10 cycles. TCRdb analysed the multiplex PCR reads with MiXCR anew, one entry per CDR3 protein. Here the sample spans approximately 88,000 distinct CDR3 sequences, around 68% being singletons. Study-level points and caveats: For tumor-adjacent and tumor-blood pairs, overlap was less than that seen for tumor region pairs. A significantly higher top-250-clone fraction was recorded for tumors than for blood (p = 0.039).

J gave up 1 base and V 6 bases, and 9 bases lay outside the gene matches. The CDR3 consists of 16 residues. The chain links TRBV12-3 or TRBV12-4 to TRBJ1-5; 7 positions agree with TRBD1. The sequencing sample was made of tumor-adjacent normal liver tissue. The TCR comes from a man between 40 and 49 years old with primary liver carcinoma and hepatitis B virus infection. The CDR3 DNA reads TGTGCCAGCAGGGGGAGGGGGCCAGGGAGCAATCAGCCCCAGCATTTT. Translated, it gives CASRGRGPGSNQPQHF.